The rows below give T cell receptor beta chains drawn from one sample of a study of PD-1 blockade in classical Hodgkin lymphoma. Generated by immunoSEQ multiplex PCR, the TCRdb table keeps only in-frame clones and is missing some. The repertoire has some 90,000 clones, around 90% of them found once; the top ten carry approximately 2.4%. Sequencing used peripheral blood mononuclear cells (PBMCs), obtained before the second cycle of nivolumab. Receptors originate from a human donor with classical Hodgkin lymphoma. The conserved cysteine and the conserved F or W are not part of the CDR3 here. Fields, in order: clone size, V gene, D gene, CDR3 protein. D genes are given only for firm matches. The size entry is marked missing in some rows and otherwise reads once, few, many or a size class.

NA TRBV4-2 NA ASSQDPTRTDTQY
once TRBV19 TRBD1 ASSIKSTGRNQPQH
NA TRBV4-1 NA ASSQEWGWNEQF
NA TRBV6-1 NA ASTFEGFGEAF
NA TRBV6-5 TRBD1 ASSGRTGGWKQY
few TRBV5-1 NA AGRLLAYNEQF
NA TRBV18 NA ASSPLPEAYEQY
NA TRBV10-3 NA ATRTVPHEYEQY
NA TRBV7-3 NA ASSLSSHGELF
NA TRBV5-1 TRBD2 ASSLLGGNEQF
NA TRBV27 TRBD1 ASSPNGDSFYGYT
NA TRBV25-1 TRBD2 ASSESSSGNYEQY
NA TRBV19 TRBD1 ASSTGQGAGQETQY
NA TRBV5-1 NA ASSSNRPYEQY
NA TRBV5-4 TRBD1 ASSLLGTVGYT
NA TRBV28 NA ASSLVDLYEQY
once TRBV6-5 NA ASSYTGSGNTIY
NA TRBV15 TRBD1 ATSSYRDRDYNEQF
NA TRBV6-5 TRBD1 ASSYLGTEEETQY
NA TRBV6-6 NA ASSYSMGDQPQH
NA TRBV30 NA AWRTLWGQETQY
NA TRBV28 TRBD2 ASSLASGIRDGELF
NA TRBV27 TRBD1 ASSLAPRRTGNYGYT
NA TRBV6-5 NA ASSYPGDEQY
NA TRBV29-1 TRBD1 SVIDRGGNTGELF
NA TRBV29-1 NA SVEFGLAGQF
once TRBV27 NA ASRLTGRVQPQH
once TRBV20-1 NA SAWREKLF
NA TRBV28 TRBD1 ASSTGTGGRNTEAF
NA TRBV6-6 NA ASSYGEQETQY
NA TRBV7-9 TRBD1 ASSSLGTGPTYEQY
NA TRBV5-4 TRBD2 ASSLAGLAGGWETQY
NA TRBV7-3 TRBD1 ASSSETGLSTDTQY
NA TRBV6-4 NA ASSDSISASLHEQF
NA TRBV28 TRBD1 ASSSQTGGLSSYEQY
NA TRBV28 NA ASSFSGVYEQY
once TRBV20-1 NA SARVVDTQY
NA TRBV11-2 NA ASSLHEQY
NA TRBV18 NA ASSPSTSIPIETQY
NA TRBV25-1 TRBD1 ASSAPGQGYNEQF
NA TRBV6-5 NA ASRSMGFNYGYT
once TRBV6-1 NA ASSRDGRDNYGYT
NA TRBV5-1 TRBD1 ASSYDRDYGYT
NA TRBV5-4 TRBD1 ASSPGQVHSSYNEQF
NA TRBV18 TRBD1 ASSPRGTGANTGELF
NA TRBV29-1 NA SVGLNNEQF
NA TRBV6-5 NA ASSKLGADYGYT
NA TRBV30 TRBD1 AWSVPDRANEKLF